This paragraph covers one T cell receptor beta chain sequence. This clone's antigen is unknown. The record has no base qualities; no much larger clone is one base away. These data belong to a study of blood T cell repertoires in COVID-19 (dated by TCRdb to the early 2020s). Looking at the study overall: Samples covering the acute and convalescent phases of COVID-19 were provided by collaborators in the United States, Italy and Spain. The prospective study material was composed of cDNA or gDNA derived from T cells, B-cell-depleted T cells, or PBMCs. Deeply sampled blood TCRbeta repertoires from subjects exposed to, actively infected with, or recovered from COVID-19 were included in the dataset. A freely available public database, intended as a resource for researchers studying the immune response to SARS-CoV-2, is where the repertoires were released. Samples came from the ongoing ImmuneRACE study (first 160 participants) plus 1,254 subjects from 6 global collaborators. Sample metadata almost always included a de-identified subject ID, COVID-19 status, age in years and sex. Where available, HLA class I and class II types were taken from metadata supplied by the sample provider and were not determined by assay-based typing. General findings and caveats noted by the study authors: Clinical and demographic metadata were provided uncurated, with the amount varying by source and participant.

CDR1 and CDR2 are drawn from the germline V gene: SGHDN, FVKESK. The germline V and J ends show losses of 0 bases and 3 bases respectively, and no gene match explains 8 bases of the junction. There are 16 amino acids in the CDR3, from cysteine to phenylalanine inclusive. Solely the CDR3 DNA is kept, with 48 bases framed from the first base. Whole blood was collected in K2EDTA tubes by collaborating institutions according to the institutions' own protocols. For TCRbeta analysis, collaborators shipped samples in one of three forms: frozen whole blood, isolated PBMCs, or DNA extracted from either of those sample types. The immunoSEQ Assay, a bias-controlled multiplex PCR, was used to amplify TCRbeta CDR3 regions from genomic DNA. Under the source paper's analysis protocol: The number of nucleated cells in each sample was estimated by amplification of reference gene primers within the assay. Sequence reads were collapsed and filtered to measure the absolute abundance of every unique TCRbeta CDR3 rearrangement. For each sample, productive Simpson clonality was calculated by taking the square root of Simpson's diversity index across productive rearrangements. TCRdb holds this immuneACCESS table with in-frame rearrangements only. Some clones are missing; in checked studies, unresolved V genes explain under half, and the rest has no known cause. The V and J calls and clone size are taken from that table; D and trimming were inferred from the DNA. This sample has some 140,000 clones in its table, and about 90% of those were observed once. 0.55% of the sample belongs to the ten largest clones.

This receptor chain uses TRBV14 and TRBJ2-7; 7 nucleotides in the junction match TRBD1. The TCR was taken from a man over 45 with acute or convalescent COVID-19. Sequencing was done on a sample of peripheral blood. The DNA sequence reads TGTGCCAGCAGCCAAGATGACAGGGTCGGTTTCTACGAGCAGTACTTC. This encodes CASSQDDRVGFYEQYF.